Below are 8 T cell receptor beta chains sequenced from a single sample in a study of CD4 T cell repertoires in COVID-19. Method: immunoSEQ multiplex PCR; TCRdb's copy keeps in-frame clones and lacks some. The table has around 8,200 clones, approximately 80% seen once. Sequencing was done directly on freshly isolated, uncultured memory T cells. Source: effector memory CD4+ T cells from blood, taken before the COVID-19 pandemic. The receptors come from a human donor who had COVID-19.

The rearrangement uses TRBV5-1 and TRBJ1-1; TRBD1 might be the D (6 bases). Trimming stripped 2 bases from V and 4 bases from J, with 9 bases between. From germline, CDR1 is SGHRS and CDR2 YFSETQ. The CDR3 has 13 residues. CDR3 residues: CASSFTTGTEAFF. CDR3 bases: TGCGCCAGCAGCTTTACGACAGGCACTGAAGCTTTCTTT.

This chain joins TRBV5-1 and TRBJ2-7; possible D gene TRBD2, 6 bases. This CDR3 comprises 13 residues. Germline V gene data show CDR1 as SGHRS and CDR2 as YFSETQ. The V and J ends lost 2 bases and 0 bases respectively, with 6 bases between them. CDR3 sequence reads: CASSFSGSYEQYF. The CDR3 nucleotides read TGCGCCAGCAGCTTTAGCGGCTCCTACGAGCAGTACTTC.

The chain joins TRBV18 to TRBJ2-2, with 8 nucleotides matching TRBD1. The CDR3 sequence is 19 residues long. Trimming took 6 bases from V and 0 from J; bases not matched to a gene: 15. CDR1 and CDR2 from the germline V gene are KGHSH and LQKENI. The CDR3 region is CASSSRRQGLITNTGELFF. The CDR3 bases are TGTGCCAGCTCTTCACGCCGACAGGGGCTTATCACGAACACCGGGGAGCTGTTTTTT.

This clone was seen once. This chain links TRBV7-9 with TRBJ2-5, with a weak D call TRBD1 (6 bases). V was cut by 4 bases and J by 6 bases, with 9 bases left in between. Germline CDR1 and CDR2: SEHNR and FQNEAQ (reference sequence). The CDR3 sequence is 12 residues long. The CDR3 here is CASSSDRQTQYF. CDR3 in DNA: TGTGCCAGCAGCTCGGACAGACAGACCCAGTACTTC.

This chain links TRBV11-2 with TRBJ2-5; 7 nucleotides align to TRBD2. The CDR3 is made up of 15 amino acids. Germline-derived CDR1 and CDR2 are SGHAT and FQNNGV. Trimming took 3 bases from V and 5 from J; bases not matched to a gene: 9. This CDR3 reads CASSFNTAGMETQYF. The CDR3 DNA reads TGTGCCAGCAGCTTTAACACAGCGGGAATGGAGACCCAGTACTTC.

The chain joins TRBV27 to TRBJ1-4; D call uncertain. There are 15 residues in the CDR3. The V and J ends lost 2 bases and 5 bases respectively, with 12 bases between them. Germline CDR1 is MNHEY and CDR2 is SMNVEV (reference sequence). The CDR3 DNA is TGTGCCAGCAGTTTAATGGCCCCACCAAATGAAAAACTGTTTTTT. It translates to CASSLMAPPNEKLFF.

This rearrangement joins TRBV5-1 to TRBJ2-1; D perhaps matches TRBD2 (6 bases). The CDR3 consists of 14 residues. Trimming removed 0 bases at V and 6 bases at J, with 10 bases between. The germline V gene has CDR1 SGHRS and CDR2 YFSETQ. The CDR3 sequence is CASSLGLGGNEQFF. The CDR3 DNA sequence: TGCGCCAGCAGCTTGGGACTAGGAGGCAATGAGCAGTTCTTC.

The CDR3 DNA reads TGTGCCAGCAGCGGCGGGGGGTTGGTGGGTGGAAACACCATATATTTT. Residues: CASSGGGLVGGNTIYF. The J gene is TRBJ1-3, the V gene TRBV28, with a tentative D call TRBD1 (5 bases). Germline V CDR1 and CDR2: MDHEN, SYDVKM. V was trimmed by 6 bases and J by 3 bases, leaving 18 bases between them. The CDR3 totals 16 residues.